This T cell receptor beta chain was documented in a study of cytomegalovirus exposure and HLA in healthy donors (dated by TCRdb to about 2017). Notes on the research overall: An earlier analysis of some 620 of the donors reported 276 Gb of sequence data and some 110 million unique TCR beta sequences obtained from roughly 170 million T cells. An early release that covered approximately 600 HLA-typed donors contained approximately 290 gigabases of sequencing data and tens of millions of unique TCR sequences. Of the roughly 400 genotyped donors, 75% to 85% were placed in the genetic ancestry cluster associated with self-reported Caucasian donors. The study aimed to test whether signatures of past pathogen exposure could be identified by cataloging public T cell receptors. The study used immunosequencing to profile the T cell repertoires of approximately 630 subjects and linked those repertoires to cytomegalovirus serostatus. Along with the roughly 700-subject first cohort, a separate validation cohort of around 110 different subjects was used. To predict cytomegalovirus infection status, the study brought together high-throughput TCR immunosequencing, statistical association of individual TCRs with disease status, and machine learning. A later analysis re-analyzed previously published TCR beta repertoires from about 600 donors and added high-resolution HLA genotyping to study TCR occurrence patterns. Rather than drawing on any new phenotypic data, the later analysis identified candidate immune exposures from TCR beta sequences and the way those sequences occurred across donors. An earlier analysis of 587 of the donors used high-throughput TCR beta sequencing to judge whether each TCR beta V gene segment behaved as functional or pseudogenic. Donor age, sex, ethnicity and CMV serostatus were compiled alongside the repertoire data. In a later genetic analysis, genome-wide SNP genotypes for about three fifths of the roughly 670 donors were used, and that subset was treated as a discovery cohort. Every repertoire in the discovery cohort had been generated on one and the same sequencing platform. Class I and class II HLA loci were covered by the typing at four-digit resolution. The number of donors typed differed by locus, with roughly 629-640 for A, B, C, DRB1 and DQB1, 522 for DQA1, 600 to 610 for DPA1, and 450 to 480 for DPB1. Several DR-DQ haplotypes were treated as single units for association and clustering because of strong linkage in the cohort. Across roughly 420 genotyped donors of the cohort, an average of approximately 240,000 unique TCR beta nucleotide sequences per donor were sequenced, and about a sixth of those sequences were non-productive. The study at large found these results: Assigning TCR associations to individual alleles was difficult when HLA alleles, especially DR and DQ, strongly co-occurred. In a later analysis, HLA-associated TCR beta chains showed more clonal expansion and lower generation probabilities than non-associated chains that were equally common. In this cohort, only TCR beta chains were sequenced, and detectable features were limited by the absence of alpha or paired-chain data. A cluster of highly shared sequence variants was judged likely to represent a technical artifact of the sequencing pipeline. Presence/absence analyses assumed roughly uniform sequencing depth across donors, an assumption that may not hold. In vitro tests confirmed that three of the cytomegalovirus-associated TCR beta chains recognize cytomegalovirus antigens. A further reported finding was that TCR beta sequences accurately predicted the HLA-A and HLA-B alleles for most subjects in the first cohort. Linkage disequilibrium might explain the correlated functional status among segregating V segments, but an unknown experimental factor could not be excluded. A later genetic analysis reported fewer N-insertions in productive TCRs among donors in an Asian-associated ancestry cluster than the roughly 700-donor mean. Most CMV-associated TCR beta chains appeared to be HLA-restricted in a later analysis, and the HLA associations seemed to be driven largely by CMV exposure. Some IMGT-functional V segments, including TRBV6-2 and TRBV6-3, could not be told apart with the 87-base-pair reads, so those segments were excluded. The study listed 164 TCR beta chains as associated with cytomegalovirus. Specific HLA alleles were associated with 15,000 to 20,000 TCR beta sequences at a false discovery rate of 0.05 in a later analysis. Because counts were too low, 15 to 20 rarely observed V segments, including chromosome 9 orphons, were excluded from the earlier analysis of under 650 of the donors. Several of the top co-occurrence clusters appeared to be linked to parvovirus B19, influenza, CMV and Epstein-Barr virus, according to a later analysis. In a later analysis, the rate of TCR association differed among HLA loci, with DRB1 alleles having the most associated TCRs and HLA-C alleles having the fewest. The authors suggested that the approach could potentially be generalized to other disease states and immunological phenotypes. CMV serostatus was the only immune exposure information available for the cohort. HLA typing was unavailable for some donors at each locus, so association tests used only the typed subset. Cytomegalovirus status was reported to be diagnosed by the classifier with high specificity and sensitivity in both the original and validation cohorts. An earlier analysis of some 560 of the donors showed that most TCR beta V segments appeared in productive rearrangements either about 87% or about 30% of the time, which broadly matched IMGT annotations. Most TCR sequences were seen in very few donors, while some public TCRs were found in many individuals. V-gene and J-gene trimming of TCR beta chains was associated with a missense DCLRE1C variant in a later genetic analysis, and the association was replicated in an independent cohort.

In total, around 600 healthy bone marrow donors made up the cohort. At the time of sampling, all cohort members were nominally healthy, though unrecorded immune exposures were likely present. The donor tested CMV seropositive and was one of the 289 seropositive cohort members. A peripheral blood sample was collected from each donor, and TCR beta sequencing was performed on peripheral blood mononuclear cells. Genomic DNA extraction from the blood cell samples was performed with the Qiagen DNeasy Blood Extraction Kit. The method behind the library was the immunoSEQ multiplex PCR assay. The multiplex PCR relied on a mix of 60 forward primers for TCR Vbeta segments and 13 reverse primers for TCR Jbeta segments. Amplification of the CDR3 region of rearranged TCR beta genes was performed with a multiplex PCR assay on genomic DNA. On the Illumina HiSeq System, the amplified TCR beta libraries were sequenced as 87-base-pair reads. Regarding the original processing steps: Across the 640 or so repertoires, a later analysis counted 80 million or so unique TCR beta chains, 9.5 million to 13 million of which were shared by at least two donors. Raw reads were error-corrected and collapsed into unique sequences by a nearest-neighbor algorithm in which closely related sequences were merged to remove PCR and sequencing errors. To assign V, D and J gene segments, CDR3 sequences were aligned to IMGT reference sequences. For a sequence to be retained, at least a six-nucleotide match to both a V gene segment and a J gene segment was required. Rearrangements were called productive when the CDR3 lacked stop codons and stayed in frame with V and J; all others were non-productive. CDR3 was defined according to IMGT convention as the region running from the second conserved V-encoded cysteine to the conserved J-encoded phenylalanine. The earlier analysis of some 550 of the donors excluded any sequence lacking an unambiguous match to a single V gene segment. An earlier analysis of a few hundred of the donors called V segments functional above 56.7% productive rearrangements and segregating when the between-donor standard deviation exceeded 5%. A statistical classification framework was developed to diagnose cytomegalovirus status using the catalog of TCR beta chain sequences. A later analysis assigned V and J genes by comparing TCR nucleotide sequences with IMGT/GENE-DB human TR gene sequences. A later analysis assigned CDR3 sequences and most-parsimonious VDJ recombination scenarios with the TCRdist pipeline. In a later analysis, every TCR beta chain was defined by the combination of its CDR3 amino acid sequence and its V-gene family, and reads without a unique V-gene family were dropped. A later analysis removed roughly 590 highly shared, low-generation-probability nucleotide sequences to deal with suspected cross-contamination and a sequencing artifact. For each public chain, a later analysis derived a clonal expansion index from normalized ranks of inferred template counts within each repertoire. In a later analysis, generation probabilities were computed with a VDJ recombination model fitted to out-of-frame rearrangements, and the resulting probabilities were checked against IGoR. A later analysis scored TCR-TCR, TCR-HLA and TCR-CMV co-occurrence with hypergeometric tests, applying a repertoire-size bias correction to TCR pairs. A later analysis estimated false discovery rates by permuting HLA or CMV assignments 20 times. In a later analysis, co-occurring TCRs were grouped using DBSCAN, with TCRdist sequence similarity added in when clustering inside HLA-allele-positive subsets. Repertoires with fewer than 30,000 or more than 120,000 public chains were left out of co-occurrence clustering, as were five repertoires with anomalous nucleotide sharing. Here the immuneACCESS table is served through TCRdb, limited to in-frame sequences with V and J called. Missing clones are a known gap in these copies; in checked studies unresolved V genes cover under half, and the rest lacks a known reason. V and J calls and clone size come straight from that table; D and trimming were deduced from the DNA. The sample table contains some 180,000 clones; only one count was recorded for under 9.5% of them. Approximately 1.4% of the sample belongs to the ten largest clones.

The germline V gene encodes CDR1 SGHNT and CDR2 YYREEE (reference sequence). The junction shows trimming of 1 base on V and 0 bases on J, plus 8 bases between the germline ends. Inclusive of the bounding cysteine and phenylalanine, the CDR3 is 15 residues long. This entry keeps only the CDR3 DNA: 45 bases, framed from base 1. This clone occurred many times. Its antigen remains undetermined. It has no much larger one-base neighbor in the sample; base qualities were not kept. The sequence is built from TRBV5-4 and TRBJ2-1; the D gene is perhaps TRBD2, from 6 matching bases. This sequence originates from a woman in her 30s in good health and CMV-seropositive. Sequencing was carried out using PBMCs. CDR3 protein: CASSLNSGSYNEQFF. DNA sequence: TGTGCCAGCAGCTTGAATAGCGGCTCCTACAATGAGCAGTTCTTC.